This is a list of T cell receptor beta chains from one sample in a study of blood T cell repertoires in COVID-19. TCRdb's copy holds only in-frame clones and misses some; the assay was immunoSEQ multiplex PCR. Of a few hundred thousand clones listed, approximately 86% are singletons. Sequenced sample: peripheral blood. These receptors all come from a man aged 55-75 years with acute or convalescent COVID-19. Both conserved end residues are trimmed from each CDR3.

v_gene: TRBV20-1
j_gene: TRBJ2-5
CDR3aa: SASSQGVFGQAQY

v_gene: TRBV2
j_gene: TRBJ2-3
CDR3aa: ASAAWAEGTDTQY

v_gene: TRBV7-3
j_gene: TRBJ1-6
CDR3aa: ASSSSSSYNSPLH

v_gene: TRBV5-5
j_gene: TRBJ2-3
CDR3aa: ASRDQDRTRTDTQY

v_gene: TRBV30
j_gene: TRBJ2-7
CDR3aa: AWGAGTHLDEQY

v_gene: TRBV28
j_gene: TRBJ1-2
CDR3aa: ASSLTRDSYGYT

v_gene: TRBV9
j_gene: TRBJ2-5
CDR3aa: ASSETRDSQYKETQY

v_gene: TRBV5-4
j_gene: TRBJ2-3
CDR3aa: ASSWRGEHTQY

v_gene: TRBV5-1
j_gene: TRBJ2-5
CDR3aa: ASSRTGQLKETQY

v_gene: TRBV6-5
j_gene: TRBJ1-5
CDR3aa: ASSQTGGTDQPQH

v_gene: TRBV29-1
j_gene: TRBJ1-2
CDR3aa: SVEDFPGGYT

v_gene: TRBV15
j_gene: TRBJ2-5
CDR3aa: ATSREGQARAQY

v_gene: TRBV5-1
j_gene: TRBJ1-4
CDR3aa: ASSPGRGTNEKLF

v_gene: TRBV5-1
j_gene: TRBJ2-2
CDR3aa: ASSLGPPRGSTGELF

v_gene: TRBV5-1
j_gene: TRBJ1-2
CDR3aa: ASSLPGQGNYGYT

v_gene: TRBV18
j_gene: TRBJ2-3
CDR3aa: ASSQGLAGGRTDTQY

v_gene: TRBV19
j_gene: TRBJ1-1
CDR3aa: ASREQGRGNTEAF